This T cell receptor (beta chain) was recovered during a study of T cell changes during pregnancy in multiple sclerosis. The data were produced by immunoSEQ multiplex PCR, yet TCRdb's version contains in-frame clones alone and is incomplete. This table has approximately 92,000 clones, approximately 92% appearing once. Germline assignment: CDR1 SGHRS and CDR2 YFSETQ. V was trimmed by 0 bases and J by 0 bases, leaving 10 bases between them. This CDR3 comprises 16 residues. The genes are TRBV5-1 and TRBJ2-4, with D possibly matching TRBD2 (5 bases). The specimen was peripheral blood, collected in the first trimester of pregnancy. This sequence was found in a female donor with multiple sclerosis, enrolled in a pregnancy study. The CDR3 spells CASSLGARVAKNIQYF. As DNA, the CDR3 is TGCGCCAGCAGCTTGGGGGCGCGGGTAGCCAAAAACATTCAGTACTTC.